This TCR beta chain was obtained from a study of OX40 agonist ivuxolimab in advanced cancers. Study-wide context: The drug used for patients, ivuxolimab, was an agonistic anti-OX40 (CD134) antibody. The group had a mean age of 60 years, ranged from roughly 23 to 85, and was 75% to 85% male.

Findings and limits, study-wide: Individuals who were partial responders at 0.1-3.0 mg/kg had clonal expansion that ranked among the lowest.

Some clones are missing from TCRdb's copy, which holds only in-frame ones; the method was immunoSEQ multiplex PCR. This table has some 91,000 clones, about 89% appearing once. Comments on this clone: Antigen specificity is unknown.

The CDR3 spans 16 residues. V lost 0 bases and J lost 0; bases outside the gene matches: 0. The germline CDR1 and CDR2 sequences are SGHTS and YDEGEE. This rearrangement joins TRBV5-8 to TRBJ2-1, with 10 bases fitting TRBD2. The TCR originated in an adult with an advanced solid tumor such as melanoma, head and neck, liver or kidney cancer. The specimen was CD4+ or CD8+ T cells sorted from blood, collected in a trial of the OX40 agonist ivuxolimab. CDR3: CASSLGLAGSYNEQFF. DNA for the CDR3: TGTGCCAGCAGCTTGGGACTAGCGGGCTCCTACAATGAGCAGTTCTTC.